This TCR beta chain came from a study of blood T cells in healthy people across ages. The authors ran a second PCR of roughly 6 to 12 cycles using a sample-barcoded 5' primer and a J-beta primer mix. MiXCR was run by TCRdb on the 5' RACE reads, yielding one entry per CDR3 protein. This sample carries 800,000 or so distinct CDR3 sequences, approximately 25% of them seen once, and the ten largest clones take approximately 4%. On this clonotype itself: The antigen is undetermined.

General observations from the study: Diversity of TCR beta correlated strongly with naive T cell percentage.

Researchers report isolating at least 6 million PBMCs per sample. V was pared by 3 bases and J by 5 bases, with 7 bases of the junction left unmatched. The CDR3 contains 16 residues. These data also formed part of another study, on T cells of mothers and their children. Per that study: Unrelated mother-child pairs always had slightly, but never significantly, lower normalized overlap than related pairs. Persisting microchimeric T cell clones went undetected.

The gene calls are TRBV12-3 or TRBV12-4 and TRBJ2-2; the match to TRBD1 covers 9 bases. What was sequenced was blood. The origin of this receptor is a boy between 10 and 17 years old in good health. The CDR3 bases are TGTGCCAGCAGTTTTAGGACAGGGGTAGAGACCGGGGAGCTGTTTTTT. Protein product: CASSFRTGVETGELFF.